What follows are 13 T cell receptor beta chains derived from one specimen sequenced in a study of blood T cell repertoires in COVID-19. Assay used: immunoSEQ multiplex PCR; TCRdb lists only in-frame clones, some missing. The sample lists about 140,000 clones; 87% were seen once. The sample was peripheral blood. These TCRs come from a man aged 50-60 years with active COVID-19.

The chain's CDR3 is CASSKVSDSSTDTQYF. DNA of the CDR3: TGTGCCAGCAGCAAAGTGAGTGATTCTAGCACAGATACGCAGTATTTT. This chain links TRBV21-1 with TRBJ2-3; the D call in the table, TRBD2, was not verified against the DNA. TRBV21-1 is a pseudogene locus. The CDR3 loop spans 16 amino acids.

The gene calls are TRBV10-3 and TRBJ2-3; 10 bases match TRBD2. V was clipped by 4 bases and J by 1 base; unmatched bases: 5. CDR3 length equals 16 residues. The germline gives CDR1 ENHRY, CDR2 SYGVKD. The CDR3 nucleotides read TGTGCCATCAGTGGAACCGGGACTAGCGGCACAGATACGCAGTATTTT. This translates into CAISGTGTSGTDTQYF.

The J gene is TRBJ2-7, the V gene TRBV7-2, with TRBD2 identical over 8 bases. The germline CDR1 and CDR2 sequences are SGHTA and FQGNSA. J lost 1 base, V lost 5 bases, and 4 bases had no gene match. The CDR3 length is 14 residues. DNA for the CDR3: TGTGCCAGCAGCCGCGGGGGGCAGTCCTACGAGCAGTACTTC. Translating it yields CASSRGGQSYEQYF.

The DNA of the CDR3 is TGTGCCAGCGCAAGGGGATTCTACGAGCAGTACTTC. It specifies CASARGFYEQYF. This rearrangement joins TRBV6-6 to TRBJ2-7, with D perhaps matching TRBD1 (5 bases). This CDR3 is built from 12 residues. The germline V and J ends were trimmed by 8 bases and 3 bases, with 11 bases remaining between them. The germline V gene has CDR1 MNHNY and CDR2 SVGAGI (reference sequence).

The J gene is TRBJ2-5, the V gene TRBV28, with D possibly being TRBD2 (7 bases). There are 14 residues in the CDR3. The germline CDR1 and CDR2 sequences are MDHEN and SYDVKM. V was shortened by 10 bases and J by 4 bases, with 19 bases between the two germline ends. The CDR3 coding sequence is TGTGCCACCCTTGGGGGGGCCGGGGGAGAGACCCAGTACTTC. This codes for CATLGGAGGETQYF.

The gene calls are TRBV7-9 and TRBJ2-1; the match to TRBD1 covers 7 bases. The CDR3 loop spans 19 amino acids. With V trimmed by 5 bases and J by 5 bases, 21 bases remained unmatched. The V gene's germline CDR1 is SEHNR and CDR2 FQNEAQ (reference sequence). CDR3 protein: CASSPGPDKQGPPDNEQFF. The CDR3 nucleotides are TGTGCCAGCAGCCCAGGACCGGACAAACAGGGGCCGCCGGACAATGAGCAGTTCTTC.

By share of the sample, this clone is medium-sized (0.01 to 0.1%). The rearrangement uses TRBV10-3 and TRBJ2-2; D is possibly TRBD1 (5 bases). Germline lookup yields CDR1 ENHRY and CDR2 SYGVKD. V lost 6 bases, J lost 2 bases, and 7 bases lay in between. There are 13 residues in the CDR3. The CDR3 nucleotides read TGTGCCATCAGGACAGATAACACCGGGGAGCTGTTTTTT. Translating gives CAIRTDNTGELFF.

The rearrangement links TRBV5-1 to TRBJ1-1; 8 bases are shared with TRBD1. Looked up from germline, CDR1 is SGHRS and CDR2 is YFSETQ. V dropped 4 bases and J dropped 3; count of bases not matched to a gene: 8. This CDR3 region has 15 residues. The CDR3 loop reads CASSEGQGAHTEAFF. The DNA for the CDR3 is TGCGCCAGCAGCGAAGGGCAGGGGGCGCACACTGAAGCTTTCTTT.

The J gene is TRBJ2-7, the V gene TRBV28; D perhaps matches TRBD1 (6 bases). From germline, CDR1 is MDHEN and CDR2 SYDVKM. CDR3 length equals 13 residues. Trimming took 4 bases from V and 2 from J, leaving 9 bases between them. This CDR3 reads CASSSPGAYEQYF. CDR3 in DNA: TGTGCCAGCAGTTCTCCAGGGGCCTACGAGCAGTACTTC.

The chain carries TRBV6-6 and TRBJ1-4; a weak D match, TRBD1 (5 bases). Trimming shortened V by 7 bases and J by 13 bases, and 19 bases separated the two germline ends. CDR1 is MNHNY, CDR2 SVGAGI, per germline (reference sequence). The CDR3 extends over 13 amino acids. The CDR3 here is CASMVGADGRLFF. The CDR3 nucleotides read TGTGCCAGCATGGTAGGGGCAGACGGTCGACTGTTTTTT.

The chain employs TRBV12-3 or TRBV12-4 and TRBJ2-5; 14 positions agree with TRBD2. V dropped 5 bases and J dropped 12; count of bases not matched to a gene: 2. This CDR3 has 12 residues. The CDR3 sequence is CASSPGLAGEYF. The DNA of the CDR3 is TGTGCCAGCAGTCCGGGACTAGCGGGGGAGTACTTC.

This chain links TRBV18 with TRBJ2-2; the match to TRBD1 covers 8 bases. J gave up 1 base and V 3 bases, and 4 bases lay outside the gene matches. Germline V lookup: CDR1 KGHSH, CDR2 LQKENI. This CDR3 contains 16 residues. The CDR3 is CASSPPGTGNTGELFF. The CDR3 nucleotides read TGTGCCAGCTCACCCCCCGGGACAGGGAACACCGGGGAGCTGTTTTTT.

This rearrangement joins TRBV6-2 or TRBV6-3 to TRBJ1-1, with a possible D match to TRBD1 (5 bases). Trimming pared 4 bases from V and 7 bases from J, leaving 16 bases between. The CDR3 covers 14 residues. Per the germline V gene, CDR1 is MNHEY and CDR2 is SVGEGT. In DNA, the CDR3 is TGTGCCAGCAGTTCGTACAGGTACCGCAATGAAGCTTTCTTT. Protein sequence: CASSSYRYRNEAFF.